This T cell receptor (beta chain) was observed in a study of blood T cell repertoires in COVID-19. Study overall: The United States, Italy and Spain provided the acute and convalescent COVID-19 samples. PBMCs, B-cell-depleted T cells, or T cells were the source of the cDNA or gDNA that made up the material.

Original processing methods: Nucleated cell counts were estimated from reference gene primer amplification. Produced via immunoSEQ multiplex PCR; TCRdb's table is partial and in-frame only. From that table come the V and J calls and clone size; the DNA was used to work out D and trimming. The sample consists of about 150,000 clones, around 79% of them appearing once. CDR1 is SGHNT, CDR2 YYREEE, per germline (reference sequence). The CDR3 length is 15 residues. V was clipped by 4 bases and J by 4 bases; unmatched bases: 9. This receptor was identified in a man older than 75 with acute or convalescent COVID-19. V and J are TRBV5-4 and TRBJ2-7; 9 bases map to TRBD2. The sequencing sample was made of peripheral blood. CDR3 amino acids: CASSQGLAGEYEQYF. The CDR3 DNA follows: TGTGCCAGCAGCCAGGGACTAGCTGGTGAATACGAGCAGTACTTC.